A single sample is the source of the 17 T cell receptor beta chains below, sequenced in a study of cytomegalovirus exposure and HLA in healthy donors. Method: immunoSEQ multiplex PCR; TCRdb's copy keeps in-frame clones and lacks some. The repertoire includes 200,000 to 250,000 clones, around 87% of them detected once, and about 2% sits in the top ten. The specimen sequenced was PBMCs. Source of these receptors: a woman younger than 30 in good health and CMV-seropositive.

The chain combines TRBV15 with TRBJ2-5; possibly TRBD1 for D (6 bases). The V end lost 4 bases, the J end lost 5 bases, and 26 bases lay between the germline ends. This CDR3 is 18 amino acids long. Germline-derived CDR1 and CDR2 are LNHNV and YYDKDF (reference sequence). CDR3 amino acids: CATSTLGYRVASEETQYF. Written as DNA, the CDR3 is TGTGCCACCAGCACCTTGGGGTACAGGGTAGCTAGTGAGGAGACCCAGTACTTC.

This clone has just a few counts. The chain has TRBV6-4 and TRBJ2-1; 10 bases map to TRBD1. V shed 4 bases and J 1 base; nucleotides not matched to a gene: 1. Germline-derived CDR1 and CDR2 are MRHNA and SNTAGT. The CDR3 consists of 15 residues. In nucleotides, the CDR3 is TGTGCCAGCAGTGCGGGACAGGGGTCCTACAATGAGCAGTTCTTC. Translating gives CASSAGQGSYNEQFF.

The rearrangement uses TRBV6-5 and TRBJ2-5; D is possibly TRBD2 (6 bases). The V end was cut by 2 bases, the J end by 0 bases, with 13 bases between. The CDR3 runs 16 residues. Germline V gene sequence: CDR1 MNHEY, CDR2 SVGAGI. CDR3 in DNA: TGTGCCAGCAGTTACGCGGGGCAGGGTTACCAAGAGACCCAGTACTTC. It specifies CASSYAGQGYQETQYF.

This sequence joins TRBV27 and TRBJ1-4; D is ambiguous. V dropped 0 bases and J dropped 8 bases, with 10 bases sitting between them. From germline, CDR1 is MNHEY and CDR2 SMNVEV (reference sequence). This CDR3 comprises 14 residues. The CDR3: CASSLSAGGEKLFF. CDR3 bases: TGTGCCAGCAGTTTATCGGCAGGAGGAGAAAAACTGTTTTTT.

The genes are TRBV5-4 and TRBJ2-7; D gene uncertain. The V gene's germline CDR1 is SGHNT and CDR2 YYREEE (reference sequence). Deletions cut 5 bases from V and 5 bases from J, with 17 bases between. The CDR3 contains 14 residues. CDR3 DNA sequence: TGTGCCAGCAGTACTATCGTCAAGGTCGACGAGCAGTACTTC. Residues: CASSTIVKVDEQYF. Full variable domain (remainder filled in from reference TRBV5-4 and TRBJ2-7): ETGVTQSPTHLIKTRGQQVTLRCSSQSGHNTVSWYQQALGQGPQFIFQYYREEENGRGNFPPRFSGLQFPNYSSELNVNALELDDSALYLCASSTIVKVDEQYFGPGTRLTVT.

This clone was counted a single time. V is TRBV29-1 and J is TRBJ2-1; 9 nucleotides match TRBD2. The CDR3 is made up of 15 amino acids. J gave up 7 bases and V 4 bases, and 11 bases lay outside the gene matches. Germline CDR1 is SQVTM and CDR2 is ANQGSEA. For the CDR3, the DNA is TGCAGCGTTGTAAGGGTAGCGGGAGTAGGAAATGAGCAGTTCTTC. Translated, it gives CSVVRVAGVGNEQFF.

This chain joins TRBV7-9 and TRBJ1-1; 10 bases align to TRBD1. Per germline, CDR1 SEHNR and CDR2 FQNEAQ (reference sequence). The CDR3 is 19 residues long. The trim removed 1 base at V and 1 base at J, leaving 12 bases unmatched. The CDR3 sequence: CASSLEGGTGAWRNTEAFF. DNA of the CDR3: TGTGCCAGCAGCTTAGAGGGGGGGACAGGGGCGTGGAGGAACACTGAAGCTTTCTTT.

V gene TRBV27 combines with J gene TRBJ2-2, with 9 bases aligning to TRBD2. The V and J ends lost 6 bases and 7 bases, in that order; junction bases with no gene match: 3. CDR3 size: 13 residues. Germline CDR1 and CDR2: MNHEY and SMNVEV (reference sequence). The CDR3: CASSPLAGGELFF. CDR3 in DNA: TGTGCCAGCAGCCCACTAGCGGGCGGGGAGCTGTTTTTT.

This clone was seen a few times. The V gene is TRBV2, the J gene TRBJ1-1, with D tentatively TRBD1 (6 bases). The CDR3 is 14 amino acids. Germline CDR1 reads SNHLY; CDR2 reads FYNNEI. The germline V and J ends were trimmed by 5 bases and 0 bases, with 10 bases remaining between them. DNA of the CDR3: TGTGCCAGCAGTCCGGACAGCCTGAACACTGAAGCTTTCTTT. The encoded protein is CASSPDSLNTEAFF.

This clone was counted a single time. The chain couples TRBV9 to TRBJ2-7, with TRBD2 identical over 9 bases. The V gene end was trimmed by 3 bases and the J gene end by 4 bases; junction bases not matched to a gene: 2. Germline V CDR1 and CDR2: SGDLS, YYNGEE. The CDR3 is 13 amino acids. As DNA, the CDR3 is TGTGCCAGCAGCGGGACTAGCGAGTACGAGCAGTACTTC. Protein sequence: CASSGTSEYEQYF.

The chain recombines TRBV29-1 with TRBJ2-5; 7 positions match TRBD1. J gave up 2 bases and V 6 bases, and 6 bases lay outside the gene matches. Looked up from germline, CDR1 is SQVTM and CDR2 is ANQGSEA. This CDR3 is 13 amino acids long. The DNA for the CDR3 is TGCAGCGTGCCGGGACAGACACAAGAGACCCAGTACTTC. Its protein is CSVPGQTQETQYF. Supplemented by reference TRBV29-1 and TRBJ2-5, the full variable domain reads SAVISQKPSRDICQRGTSLTIQCQVDSQVTMMFWYRQQPGQSLTLIATANQGSEATYESGFVIDKFPISRPNLTFSTLTVSNMSPEDSSIYLCSVPGQTQETQYFGPGTRLLVL.

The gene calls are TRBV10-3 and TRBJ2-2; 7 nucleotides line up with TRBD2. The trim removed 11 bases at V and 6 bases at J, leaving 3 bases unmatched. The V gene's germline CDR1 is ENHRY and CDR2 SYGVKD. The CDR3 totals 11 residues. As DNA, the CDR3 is TGTGCCGTTACTAGCGCCGGGGAGCTGTTTTTT. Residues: CAVTSAGELFF.

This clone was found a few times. The CDR3 here is CASSSRELYEQYF. CDR3 sequence (DNA): TGTGCCAGCAGCTCGCGGGAGCTCTACGAGCAGTACTTC. The V gene is TRBV9, the J gene TRBJ2-7, with TRBD2 identical over 7 bases. Germline V gene lookup returns CDR1 SGDLS and CDR2 YYNGEE. The J segment lost 3 bases and the V segment lost 4 bases, leaving 4 bases of the junction unmatched. The CDR3 spans 13 residues.

The CDR3 DNA sequence: TGTGCCAGCAGTTCCCCAGGGTCGGCTCAGCCCCAGCATTTT. It is translated as CASSSPGSAQPQHF. The chain employs TRBV27 and TRBJ1-5; the D gene is possibly TRBD1 (5 bases). V dropped 4 bases and J dropped 6 bases, with 13 bases sitting between them. The CDR3 extends over 14 amino acids. Germline V gene lookup returns CDR1 MNHEY and CDR2 SMNVEV (reference sequence).

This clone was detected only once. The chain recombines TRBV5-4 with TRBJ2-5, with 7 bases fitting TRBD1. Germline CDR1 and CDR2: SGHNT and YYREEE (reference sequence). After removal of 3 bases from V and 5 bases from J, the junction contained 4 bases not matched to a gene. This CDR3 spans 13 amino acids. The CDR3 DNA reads TGTGCCAGCAGCTCCGACAGGGCTGAGACCCAGTACTTC. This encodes CASSSDRAETQYF. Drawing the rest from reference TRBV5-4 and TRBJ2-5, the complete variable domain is ETGVTQSPTHLIKTRGQQVTLRCSSQSGHNTVSWYQQALGQGPQFIFQYYREEENGRGNFPPRFSGLQFPNYSSELNVNALELDDSALYLCASSSDRAETQYFGPGTRLLVL.

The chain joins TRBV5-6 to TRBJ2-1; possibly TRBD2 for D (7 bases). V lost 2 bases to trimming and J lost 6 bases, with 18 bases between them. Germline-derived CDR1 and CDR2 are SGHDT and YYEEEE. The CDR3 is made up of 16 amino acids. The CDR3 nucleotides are TGTGCCAGCAGCTTTCACGGGGGGCTAGTGTCCAATGAGCAGTTCTTC. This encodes CASSFHGGLVSNEQFF.

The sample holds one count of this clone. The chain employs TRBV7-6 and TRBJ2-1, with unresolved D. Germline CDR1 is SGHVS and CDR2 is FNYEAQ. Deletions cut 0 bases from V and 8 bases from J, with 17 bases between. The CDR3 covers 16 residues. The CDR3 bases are TGTGCCAGCAGCTTAGCGAGCGCCCTGGCTTGGGATGAGCAGTTCTTC. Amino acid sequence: CASSLASALAWDEQFF.